Below are 8 T cell receptor beta chains sequenced from a single sample in a study of OX40 agonist ivuxolimab in advanced cancers. Here immunoSEQ multiplex PCR was the method, and the copy in TCRdb shows in-frame clones only, minus some. In the table there are some 69,000 clones, about three quarters of which are singletons. The sample in question was CD4+ or CD8+ T cells sorted from blood, obtained in a trial of the OX40 agonist ivuxolimab. Receptors originate from an adult with an advanced solid tumor such as melanoma, head and neck, liver or kidney cancer.

J is TRBJ2-4 and V is TRBV5-1; D gene unclear. Per germline, CDR1 SGHRS and CDR2 YFSETQ. V was pared by 0 bases and J by 5 bases, with 9 bases between. The CDR3 contains 14 residues. CDR3 nucleotide sequence: TGCGCCAGCAGCTTGGTTGGCGGTCAAAACATTCAGTACTTC. This translates into CASSLVGGQNIQYF.

The rearrangement links TRBV7-6 to TRBJ2-3, with D possibly TRBD2 on 6 matching bases. V was pared by 0 bases and J by 11 bases, with 12 bases between. Germline CDR1 is SGHVS and CDR2 is FNYEAQ. This CDR3 has 13 residues. The CDR3 spells CASSLAPTRGQYF. CDR3 coding DNA: TGTGCCAGCAGCTTAGCCCCGACTAGGGGGCAGTATTTT.

The chain combines TRBV19 with TRBJ2-2; D is undetermined. V dropped 10 bases and J dropped 1 base, with 13 bases sitting between them. Per germline, CDR1 LNHDA and CDR2 SQIVND (reference sequence). The CDR3 spans 14 residues. The CDR3 spells CATRTAGNTGELFF. CDR3 coding DNA: TGTGCCACTCGTACTGCAGGGAACACCGGGGAGCTGTTTTTT.

The V and J genes are TRBV5-5 and TRBJ1-1; D gene ambiguous. Looked up from germline, CDR1 is SGHKS and CDR2 is YYEKEE (reference sequence). V lost 4 bases and J lost 5, with 12 bases in between. The CDR3 has 13 residues. The CDR3, as DNA: TGTGCCAGCAGCGCCAGTGGGTGGACTGAAGCTTTCTTT. Protein sequence: CASSASGWTEAFF.

The chain recombines TRBV27 with TRBJ1-1, with 7 bases lining up with TRBD1. The V gene end was trimmed by 5 bases and the J gene end by 8 bases; junction bases not matched to a gene: 11. The CDR3 consists of 14 residues. The germline CDR1 and CDR2 sequences are MNHEY and SMNVEV (reference sequence). The CDR3 sequence: CASSPPGQAYEAFF. The CDR3 nucleotides are TGTGCCAGCAGTCCACCAGGACAGGCATACGAAGCTTTCTTT.

The gene calls are TRBV5-1 and TRBJ1-1, with no clear D. With 3 bases removed from V and 4 bases from J, the gap between germline ends came to 16 bases. Germline V gene lookup returns CDR1 SGHRS and CDR2 YFSETQ. The CDR3 covers 15 residues. CDR3 in DNA: TGCGCCAGCAGCTCCTCCGTCGGGTCCCCCACTGAAGCTTTCTTT. This encodes CASSSSVGSPTEAFF.

This chain connects TRBV20-1 to TRBJ1-4; D remains unclear. This CDR3 is 11 amino acids long. Germline V gene data show CDR1 as DFQATT and CDR2 as SNEGSKA (reference sequence). Trimming removed 5 bases at V and 7 bases at J, with 8 bases between. CDR3: CSALTGEKLFF. DNA for the CDR3: TGCAGTGCTCTTACGGGTGAAAAACTGTTTTTT.

This sequence joins TRBV6-5 and TRBJ2-7; 8 nucleotides line up with TRBD2. The ends lost 5 bases at V and 3 bases at J; junction bases unmatched: 3. The CDR3 has 13 residues. The germline V gene encodes CDR1 MNHEY and CDR2 SVGAGI. CDR3 in amino acids: CASSETSGYEQYF. The CDR3 DNA follows: TGTGCCAGCAGTGAAACTAGCGGCTACGAGCAGTACTTC.